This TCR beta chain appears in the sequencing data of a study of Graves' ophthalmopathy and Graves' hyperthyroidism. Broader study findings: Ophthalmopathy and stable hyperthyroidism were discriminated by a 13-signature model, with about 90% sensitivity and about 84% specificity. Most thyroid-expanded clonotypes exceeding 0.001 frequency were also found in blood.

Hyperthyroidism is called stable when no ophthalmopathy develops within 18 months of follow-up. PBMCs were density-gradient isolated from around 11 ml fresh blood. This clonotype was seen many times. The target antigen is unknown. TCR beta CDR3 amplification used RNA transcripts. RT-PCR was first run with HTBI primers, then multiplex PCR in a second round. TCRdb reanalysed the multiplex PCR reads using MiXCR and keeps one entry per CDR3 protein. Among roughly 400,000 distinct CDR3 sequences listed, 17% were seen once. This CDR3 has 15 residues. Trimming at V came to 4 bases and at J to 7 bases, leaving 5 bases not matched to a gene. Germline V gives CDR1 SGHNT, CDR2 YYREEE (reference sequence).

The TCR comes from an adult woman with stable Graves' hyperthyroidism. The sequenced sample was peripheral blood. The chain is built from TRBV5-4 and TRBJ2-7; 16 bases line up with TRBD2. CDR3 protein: CASSRGTSGRGEQYF. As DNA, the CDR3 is TGTGCCAGCAGCCGCGGGACTAGCGGGAGGGGTGAGCAGTACTTC.